Listed here are 11 T cell receptor beta chains from one sample, sequenced in a study of lung T cells in sarcoidosis with Löfgren's syndrome. TCRdb fed the reads into MiXCR, producing one record per CDR3 protein. The sample carries approximately 1,000 distinct CDR3 sequences, around 29% recorded once. The specimen sequenced was CD4+ T cells from PBMCs. The receptors were sampled from a human donor with sarcoidosis (Löfgren's syndrome or another form), or a control subject (not recorded which).

This clonotype was observed at least ten times. A read error may be the cause here, since a much bigger clone is one base away. CDR3 in DNA: TGTGCCAGCAGCTTAGGGGGTCACGCAGATACGCAGTATTTT. Translating gives CASSLGGHADTQYF. The gene calls are TRBV7-2 and TRBJ2-3; no definite D call. Germline CDR1 is SGHTA and CDR2 is FQGNSA. CDR3 size: 14 residues. The V end was cut by 1 base, the J end by 4 bases, with 9 bases between.

The rearrangement joins TRBV4-1 to TRBJ2-3; D tentatively reads TRBD1 or TRBD2 (5 bases each). The CDR3 consists of 16 residues. V shed 6 bases and J shed 4 bases, with 20 bases lying between them. The V gene's germline CDR1 is MGHRA and CDR2 YSYEKL. The CDR3 reads CASRREQWGFADTQYF. The CDR3, as DNA: TGCGCCAGCAGACGAGAGCAGTGGGGGTTCGCAGATACGCAGTATTTT.

The J gene is TRBJ2-2, the V gene TRBV6-2 or TRBV6-3, with D unclear. From germline, CDR1 is MNHEY and CDR2 SVGEGT. Trimming cost V 2 bases and J 7 bases, with 14 bases left between them. The CDR3 consists of 15 residues. The CDR3 DNA is TGTGCCAGCAGTTACGGTCAAAGCAGGATCGGGGAGCTGTTTTTT. This codes for CASSYGQSRIGELFF.

By share, this clonotype ranks as large. The chain is built from TRBV20-1 and TRBJ1-1; tentative D call: TRBD1 (5 bases). This CDR3 region has 14 residues. Looked up from germline, CDR1 is DFQATT and CDR2 is SNEGSKA (reference sequence). Trimming stripped 2 bases from V and 0 bases from J, with 10 bases between. The CDR3 nucleotides are TGCAGTGCTAGATCGGGACGGCTGAACACTGAAGCTTTCTTT. Its protein product is CSARSGRLNTEAFF.

This clonotype is medium-sized (0.01 to 0.1%) within its sample. The chain joins TRBV3-1 to TRBJ2-3, with D tentatively TRBD1 (6 bases). CDR3 length equals 13 residues. V was cut by 5 bases and J by 3 bases, with 9 bases left in between. Germline V lookup: CDR1 LGHDT, CDR2 YNNKEL (reference sequence). The CDR3, as DNA: TGTGCCAGCAGCTATGGACAGACAGATACGCAGTATTTT. This codes for CASSYGQTDTQYF.

By share, this clonotype ranks as large. The chain uses TRBV20-1 and TRBJ1-3, with TRBD1 as a possible D gene (5 bases). Trimming left V 3 bases short and J 0 bases short, with 12 bases between. The CDR3 is 15 residues long. Germline lookup yields CDR1 DFQATT and CDR2 SNEGSKA (reference sequence). CDR3 bases: TGCAGTGCTAGGCCCAAAAGGGGCTCTGGAAACACCATATATTTT. It is translated as CSARPKRGSGNTIYF.

In its sample, this clonotype is medium-sized. The chain links TRBV12-3 or TRBV12-4 to TRBJ2-1; D call uncertain. With 3 bases removed from V and 7 bases from J, the gap between germline ends came to 10 bases. This CDR3 comprises 13 residues. The CDR3 sequence: CASSFVPGNEQFF. In DNA, the CDR3 is TGTGCCAGCAGTTTTGTACCCGGAAATGAGCAGTTCTTC.

In its sample, this clonotype ranks as medium-sized. The junction does not match germline at one end; this may be a read error. The chain employs TRBV7-2 and TRBJ2-5, with D maybe TRBD1 (6 bases). Germline V gene lookup returns CDR1 SGHTA and CDR2 FQGNSA. The CDR3 is 15 residues long. The CDR3 DNA sequence: TGTGCCAGCAGCTTAGGCGCCTTACAGGACAGTTCGAATAACTTC. Translation: CASSLGALQDSSNNF.

The chain couples TRBV28 to TRBJ2-5; tentative D call: TRBD2 (5 bases). Germline V gene lookup returns CDR1 MDHEN and CDR2 SYDVKM. The CDR3 is 15 amino acids. V was cut by 7 bases and J by 2 bases, with 17 bases left in between. The CDR3 coding sequence is TGTGCCAGCAATCTTTCTTCGGGATTTCAAGAGACCCAGTACTTC. This sequence encodes CASNLSSGFQETQYF.

This clonotype has just a few counts. A clone one base away is much larger, so this may be a read error. The chain joins TRBV2 to TRBJ2-1, with 10 bases identical to TRBD1. Germline V gives CDR1 SNHLY, CDR2 FYNNEI. CDR3 size: 15 residues. The V segment lost 8 bases and the J segment 8 bases; nucleotides outside the gene matches: 12. The CDR3 sequence: CASAYSGTGVDEQFF. In nucleotides, the CDR3 is TGTGCCAGCGCCTACTCCGGGACAGGGGTGGATGAGCAGTTCTTC.

CDR3 coding DNA: TGCGCCAGCAGCATTTCGACAGGGGGCAACCAGAACACTGAAGCTTTCTTT. Translating gives CASSISTGGNQNTEAFF. The chain recombines TRBV5-1 with TRBJ1-1, with TRBD1 matching 10 bases. The length of the CDR3 is 17 residues. Trimming at V came to 4 bases and at J to 1 base, leaving 10 bases not matched to a gene. Germline V lookup: CDR1 SGHRS, CDR2 YFSETQ.